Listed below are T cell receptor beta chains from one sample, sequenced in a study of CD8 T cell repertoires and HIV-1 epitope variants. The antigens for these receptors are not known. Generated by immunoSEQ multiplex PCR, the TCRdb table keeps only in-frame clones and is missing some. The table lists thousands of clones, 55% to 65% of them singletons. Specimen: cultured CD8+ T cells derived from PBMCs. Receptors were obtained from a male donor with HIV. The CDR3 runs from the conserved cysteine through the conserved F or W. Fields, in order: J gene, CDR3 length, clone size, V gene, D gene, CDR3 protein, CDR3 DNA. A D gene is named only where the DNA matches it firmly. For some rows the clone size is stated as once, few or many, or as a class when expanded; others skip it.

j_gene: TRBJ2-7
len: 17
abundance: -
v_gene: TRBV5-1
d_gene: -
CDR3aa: CASSLLPLQGSSYEQYF
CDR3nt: TGCGCCAGCAGCCTCCTCCCCCTACAGGGAAGCTCCTACGAGCAGTACTTC

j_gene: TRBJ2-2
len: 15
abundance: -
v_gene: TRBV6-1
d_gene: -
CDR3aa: CASSDRVGNTGELFF
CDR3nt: TGTGCCAGCAGTGATAGGGTCGGGAACACCGGGGAGCTGTTTTTT

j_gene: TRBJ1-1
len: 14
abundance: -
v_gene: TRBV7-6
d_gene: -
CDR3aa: CASSLKSTDTEAFF
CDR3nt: TGTGCCAGCAGCTTAAAGTCGACGGACACTGAAGCTTTCTTT

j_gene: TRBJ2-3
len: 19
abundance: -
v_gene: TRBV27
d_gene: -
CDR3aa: CASSPRTAFTPTSTDTQYF
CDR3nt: TGTGCCAGCAGTCCCAGGACAGCCTTTACCCCTACTAGCACAGATACGCAGTATTTT

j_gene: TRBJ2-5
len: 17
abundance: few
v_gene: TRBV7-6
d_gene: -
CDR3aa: CASSLASAAGGVETQYF
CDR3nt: TGTGCCAGCAGCTTAGCATCCGCGGCCGGGGGCGTGGAGACCCAGTACTTC

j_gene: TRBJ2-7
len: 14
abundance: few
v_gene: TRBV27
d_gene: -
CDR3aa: CASSVMDSSYEQYF
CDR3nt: TGTGCCAGCAGTGTTATGGATAGCTCCTACGAGCAGTACTTC

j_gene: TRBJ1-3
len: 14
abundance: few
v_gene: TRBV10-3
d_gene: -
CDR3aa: CAISEPPSGNTIYF
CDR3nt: TGTGCCATCAGTGAGCCTCCATCTGGAAACACCATATATTTT

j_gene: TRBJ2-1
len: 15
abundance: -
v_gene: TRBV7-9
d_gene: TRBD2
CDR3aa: CASSLVAGGPYEQFF
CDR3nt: TGTGCCAGCAGCTTGGTCGCGGGGGGGCCTTATGAGCAGTTCTTC

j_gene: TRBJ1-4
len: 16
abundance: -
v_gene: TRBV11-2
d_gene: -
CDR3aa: CASSYSFGGTNEKLFF
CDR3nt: TGTGCCAGCAGCTACTCGTTTGGGGGGACTAATGAAAAACTGTTTTTT

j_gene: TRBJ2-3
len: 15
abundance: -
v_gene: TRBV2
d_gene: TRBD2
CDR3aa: CASSEGSGGGDTQYF
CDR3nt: TGTGCCAGCAGTGAAGGTAGCGGGGGGGGAGATACGCAGTATTTT

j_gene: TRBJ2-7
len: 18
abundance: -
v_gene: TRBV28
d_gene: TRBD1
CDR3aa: CASSSLRWGGQGPYEQYF
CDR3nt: TGTGCCAGCAGTTCCCTTAGATGGGGAGGACAGGGGCCCTACGAGCAGTACTTC

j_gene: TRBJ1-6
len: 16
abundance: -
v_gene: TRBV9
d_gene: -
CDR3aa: CASSVGEAGYNSPLHF
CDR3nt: TGTGCCAGCAGCGTAGGGGAGGCTGGGTATAATTCACCCCTCCACTTT

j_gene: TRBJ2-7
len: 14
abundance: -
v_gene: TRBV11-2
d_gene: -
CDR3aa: CASSLGEGGYEQYF
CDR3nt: TGTGCCAGCAGCTTAGGAGAAGGGGGTTACGAGCAGTACTTC

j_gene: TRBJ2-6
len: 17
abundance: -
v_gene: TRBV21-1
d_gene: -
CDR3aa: CASSKAPAGAGANVLTF
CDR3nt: TGTGCCAGCAGCAAAGCACCAGCGGGAGCTGGGGCCAACGTCCTGACTTTC

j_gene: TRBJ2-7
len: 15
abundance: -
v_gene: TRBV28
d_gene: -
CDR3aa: CASSIIADSTKEQYF
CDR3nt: TGTGCCAGCAGTATCATAGCGGATTCGACTAAGGAGCAGTACTTC

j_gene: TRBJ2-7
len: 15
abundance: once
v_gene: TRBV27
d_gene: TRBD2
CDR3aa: CASSLQTSGSYEQYF
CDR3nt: TGTGCCAGCAGTCTTCAGACTAGCGGTTCTTACGAGCAGTACTTC

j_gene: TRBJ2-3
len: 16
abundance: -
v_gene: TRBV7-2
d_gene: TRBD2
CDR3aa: CASSLVGGTGTDTQYF
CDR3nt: TGTGCCAGCAGCTTAGTGGGGGGGACGGGCACAGATACGCAGTATTTT

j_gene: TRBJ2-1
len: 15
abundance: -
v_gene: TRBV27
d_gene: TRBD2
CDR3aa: CASGNPGLALGEQFF
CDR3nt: TGTGCCAGCGGAAACCCGGGACTAGCTCTGGGTGAGCAGTTCTTC

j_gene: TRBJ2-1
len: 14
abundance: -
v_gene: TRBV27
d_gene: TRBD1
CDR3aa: CARIPGQGEDEQFF
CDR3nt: TGTGCCAGGATCCCGGGACAGGGGGAGGATGAGCAGTTCTTC

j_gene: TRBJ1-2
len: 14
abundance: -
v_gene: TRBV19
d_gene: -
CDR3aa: CGTSGGPSRYGYTF
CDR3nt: TGTGGCACCTCCGGGGGGCCCTCTCGGTATGGCTACACCTTC

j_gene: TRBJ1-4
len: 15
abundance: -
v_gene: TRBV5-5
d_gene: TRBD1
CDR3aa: CASSPDRVPNEKLFF
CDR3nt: TGTGCCAGCAGCCCGGACAGGGTACCTAATGAAAAACTGTTTTTT

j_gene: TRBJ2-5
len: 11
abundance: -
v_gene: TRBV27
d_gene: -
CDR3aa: CASSLGETQYF
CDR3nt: TGTGCCAGCAGTTTAGGAGAGACCCAGTACTTC

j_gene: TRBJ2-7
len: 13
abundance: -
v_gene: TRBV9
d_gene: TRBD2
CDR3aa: CASSVSGGEVQYF
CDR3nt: TGTGCCAGCAGCGTATCGGGAGGGGAGGTGCAGTACTTC

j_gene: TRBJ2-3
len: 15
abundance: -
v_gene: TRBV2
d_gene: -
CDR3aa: CASRGSETSTDTQYF
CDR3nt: TGTGCCAGCAGGGGCAGCGAAACTAGCACAGATACGCAGTATTTT

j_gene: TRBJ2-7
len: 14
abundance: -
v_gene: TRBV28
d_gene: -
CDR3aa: CASRLEDSSYEQYF
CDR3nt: TGTGCCAGCAGGCTGGAAGATAGCTCCTACGAGCAGTACTTC

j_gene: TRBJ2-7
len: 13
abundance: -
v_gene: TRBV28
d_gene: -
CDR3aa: CASSPMAVYEQYF
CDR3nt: TGTGCCAGCAGTCCAATGGCAGTCTACGAGCAGTACTTC

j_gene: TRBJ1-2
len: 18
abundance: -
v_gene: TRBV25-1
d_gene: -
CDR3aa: CASSEIEAIGGSRYGYTF
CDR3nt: TGTGCCAGCAGTGAAATAGAGGCCATCGGAGGGTCGAGGTATGGCTACACCTTC

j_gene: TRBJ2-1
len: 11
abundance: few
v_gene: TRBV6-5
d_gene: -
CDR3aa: CASSEGGEQFF
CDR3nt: TGTGCCAGCAGTGAGGGGGGTGAGCAGTTCTTC

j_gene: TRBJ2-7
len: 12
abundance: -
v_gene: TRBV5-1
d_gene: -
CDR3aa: CASSPGGYEQYF
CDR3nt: TGCGCCAGCAGCCCAGGGGGGTACGAGCAGTACTTC

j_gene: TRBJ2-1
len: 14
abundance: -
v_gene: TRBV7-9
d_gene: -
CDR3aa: CASSVGSGGNEQFF
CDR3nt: TGTGCCAGCAGCGTTGGGTCAGGAGGAAATGAGCAGTTCTTC

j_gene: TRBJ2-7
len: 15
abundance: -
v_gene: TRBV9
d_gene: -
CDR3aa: CASSVDPSSWSEQYF
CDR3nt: TGTGCCAGCAGCGTAGATCCCTCTAGTTGGTCCGAGCAGTACTTC

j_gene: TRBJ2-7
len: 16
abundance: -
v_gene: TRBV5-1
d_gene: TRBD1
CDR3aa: CASSLDGDRGLGEQYF
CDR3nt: TGCGCCAGCAGCTTGGATGGGGACAGGGGGTTGGGCGAGCAGTACTTC

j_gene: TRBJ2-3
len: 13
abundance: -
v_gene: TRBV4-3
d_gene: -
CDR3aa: CASSPGSTDTQYF
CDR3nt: TGCGCCAGCAGCCCCGGGAGCACAGATACGCAGTATTTT

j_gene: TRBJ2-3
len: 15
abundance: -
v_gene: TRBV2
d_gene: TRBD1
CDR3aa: CASRGGQVSTDTQYF
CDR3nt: TGTGCCAGCAGAGGTGGACAGGTTAGCACAGATACGCAGTATTTT

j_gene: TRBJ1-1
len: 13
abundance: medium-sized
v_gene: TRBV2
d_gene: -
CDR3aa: CASRGIMNTEAFF
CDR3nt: TGTGCCAGCCGTGGAATTATGAACACTGAAGCTTTCTTT

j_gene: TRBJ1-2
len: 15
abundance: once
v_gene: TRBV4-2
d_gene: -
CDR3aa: CASSQVDTAWGGYTF
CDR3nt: TGTGCCAGCAGCCAAGTGGACACGGCCTGGGGTGGCTACACCTTC

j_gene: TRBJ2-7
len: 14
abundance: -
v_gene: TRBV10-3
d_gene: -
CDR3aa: CAIKDGASSYEQYF
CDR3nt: TGTGCCATCAAAGATGGGGCCAGCTCCTACGAGCAGTACTTC

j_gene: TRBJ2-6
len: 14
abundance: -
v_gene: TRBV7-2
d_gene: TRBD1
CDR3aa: CASSQGRRTGGFTF
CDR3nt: TGTGCCAGCAGCCAAGGGCGGCGGACAGGGGGGTTTACTTTC

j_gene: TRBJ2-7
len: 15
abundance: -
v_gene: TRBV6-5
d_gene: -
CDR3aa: CASSSGWGASYEQYF
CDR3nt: TGTGCCAGCAGTTCCGGCTGGGGGGCCTCCTACGAGCAGTACTTC

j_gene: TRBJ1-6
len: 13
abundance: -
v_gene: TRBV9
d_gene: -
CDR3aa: CASSVEAEGTLHF
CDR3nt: TGTGCCAGCAGCGTAGAGGCAGAAGGTACCCTCCACTTT

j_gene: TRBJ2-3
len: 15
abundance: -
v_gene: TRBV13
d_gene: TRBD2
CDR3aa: CASSSRTSGRDTQYF
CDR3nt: TGTGCCAGCAGCTCCCGGACTAGCGGGAGGGATACGCAGTATTTT

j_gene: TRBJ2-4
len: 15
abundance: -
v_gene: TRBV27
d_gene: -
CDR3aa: CASSFIAGAKNIQYF
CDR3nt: TGTGCCAGCAGTTTTATTGCGGGTGCCAAAAACATTCAGTACTTC

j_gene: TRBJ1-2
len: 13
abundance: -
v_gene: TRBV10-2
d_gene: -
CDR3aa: CASSEGEGGGYTF
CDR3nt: TGCGCCAGCAGCGAAGGAGAGGGAGGGGGCTACACCTTC

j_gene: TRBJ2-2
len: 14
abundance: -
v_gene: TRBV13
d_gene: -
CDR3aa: CASSLGGNTGELFF
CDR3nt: TGTGCCAGCAGCTTAGGAGGAAACACCGGGGAGCTGTTTTTT

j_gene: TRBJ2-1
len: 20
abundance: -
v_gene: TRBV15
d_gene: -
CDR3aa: CATSRDRGQGATLAGGQQFF
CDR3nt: TGTGCCACCAGCAGAGATCGCGGACAGGGGGCGACTCTAGCGGGAGGGCAGCAGTTCTTC

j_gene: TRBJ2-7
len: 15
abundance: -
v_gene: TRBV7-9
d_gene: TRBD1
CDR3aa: CASSAGQGETYEQYF
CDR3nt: TGTGCCAGCAGCGCGGGACAGGGAGAGACCTACGAGCAGTACTTC

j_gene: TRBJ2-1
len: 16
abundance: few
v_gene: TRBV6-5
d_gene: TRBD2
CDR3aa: CASSYSGLAGGNEQFF
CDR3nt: TGTGCCAGCAGTTACTCGGGACTAGCGGGGGGGAATGAGCAGTTCTTC